These 17 T cell receptor beta chains originate from one sample sequenced in a study of blood T cell repertoires in COVID-19. The data were produced by immunoSEQ multiplex PCR, yet TCRdb's version contains in-frame clones alone and is incomplete. The sample carries more than 80,000 clones, 87% recorded once. Source material: peripheral blood. The receptors stem from a woman aged 55-75 years with COVID-19, enrolled during active disease.

The V call is TRBV11-2, the J call TRBJ1-1; D is unclear. Germline V CDR1 and CDR2: SGHAT, FQNNGV. The CDR3 spans 12 residues. V was shortened by 5 bases and J by 3 bases, with 7 bases between the two germline ends. The CDR3 here is CASSKDYTEAFF. The CDR3 DNA sequence: TGTGCCAGCAGCAAGGACTACACTGAAGCTTTCTTT.

The chain couples TRBV11-2 to TRBJ1-5, with 8 bases fitting TRBD1. With V trimmed by 4 bases and J by 6 bases, 5 bases remained unmatched. The CDR3 loop spans 14 amino acids. Germline V gene data show CDR1 as SGHAT and CDR2 as FQNNGV. The CDR3 DNA sequence: TGTGCCAGCAGCTCACAGGGGGGGGTTCAGCCCCAGCATTTT. It encodes CASSSQGGVQPQHF.

The chain employs TRBV7-9 and TRBJ2-5; 9 positions agree with TRBD2. This CDR3 comprises 15 residues. J lost 7 bases, V lost 5 bases, and 11 bases had no gene match. CDR1 is SEHNR and CDR2 is FQNEAQ in the germline V gene (reference sequence). The CDR3 bases are TGTGCCAGCAGCGTCTTGCGGGGGGGCTCGGGGACCCAGTACTTC. This sequence encodes CASSVLRGGSGTQYF. The full variable domain, its missing parts supplied by reference TRBV7-9 and TRBJ2-5, is DTGVSQNPRHKITKRGQNVTFRCDPISEHNRLYWYRQTLGQGPEFLTYFQNEAQLEKSRLLSDRFSAERPKGSFSTLEIQRTEQGDSAMYLCASSVLRGGSGTQYFGPGTRLLVL.

The chain joins TRBV15 to TRBJ1-2, with D possibly TRBD1 on 5 matching bases. The V end lost 2 bases, the J end lost 4 bases, and 23 bases lay between the germline ends. This CDR3 has 18 residues. Germline loops: CDR1 LNHNV, CDR2 YYDKDF (reference sequence). CDR3 in amino acids: CATSRPFPRAGNPYGYTF. For the CDR3, the DNA is TGTGCCACCAGCAGACCTTTTCCAAGGGCAGGGAATCCCTATGGCTACACCTTC.

The chain uses TRBV19 and TRBJ2-6; D uncertain. The CDR3 covers 13 residues. Deletions cut 6 bases from V and 4 bases from J, with 7 bases between. Per the germline V gene, CDR1 is LNHDA and CDR2 is SQIVND (reference sequence). CDR3 bases: TGTGCCAGTAGACTATCCGGGGCCAACGTCCTGACTTTC. It codes for CASRLSGANVLTF.

The DNA of the CDR3 is TGTGCCAGCAGTTTTGCGGGGAGGGATGAGCAGTTCTTC. As protein: CASSFAGRDEQFF. The chain carries TRBV28 and TRBJ2-1, with 7 bases identical to TRBD2. From germline, CDR1 is MDHEN and CDR2 SYDVKM. Trimming removed 3 bases from V and 8 bases from J; junction bases left unmatched: 4. This CDR3 has 13 residues.

A few counts support this clone. This chain links TRBV18 with TRBJ1-1; 7 bases fit TRBD1. V shed 4 bases and J 3 bases; nucleotides not matched to a gene: 5. Germline lookup yields CDR1 KGHSH and CDR2 LQKENI. The CDR3 is made up of 14 amino acids. This CDR3 is CASSRLTGHTEAFF. The DNA of the CDR3 is TGTGCCAGCTCACGGCTGACAGGGCACACTGAAGCTTTCTTT.

This clone occurred once. The chain employs TRBV6-5 and TRBJ2-7; tentative D call: TRBD1 (5 bases). CDR1 and CDR2 (germline): MNHEY, SVGAGI. This CDR3 comprises 15 residues. Trimming took 4 bases from V and 1 from J, leaving 14 bases between them. CDR3 nucleotide sequence: TGTGCCAGCAGTTCGGACCAGGGAAGGTCCTACGAGCAGTACTTC. It encodes CASSSDQGRSYEQYF.

This sequence joins TRBV6-5 and TRBJ1-5, with 8 bases lining up with TRBD1. V lost 10 bases and J lost 5; bases outside the gene matches: 10. CDR3 length: 14 residues. The V gene's germline CDR1 is MNHEY and CDR2 SVGAGI. The CDR3 DNA reads as TGTGCCACCAGGGGGCACAGGAAGGATCAGCCCCAGCATTTT. Its translation is CATRGHRKDQPQHF.

The V and J genes are TRBV7-3 and TRBJ2-1; D unresolved. Trimming removed 3 bases from V and 5 bases from J, with 8 bases in between. The length of the CDR3 is 13 residues. Germline values: CDR1 SGHTA, CDR2 FQGTGA. The CDR3 DNA is TGTGCCAGCAGCTTGGGCACCGACAATGAGCAGTTCTTC. Amino acid sequence: CASSLGTDNEQFF.

The chain links TRBV18 to TRBJ1-1; D is perhaps TRBD1 (5 bases). There are 14 residues in the CDR3. Per the germline V gene, CDR1 is KGHSH and CDR2 is LQKENI. V shed 3 bases and J shed 4 bases, with 12 bases lying between them. The CDR3 sequence: CASSPPGGVTEAFF. CDR3 nucleotides: TGTGCCAGCTCACCGCCCGGGGGAGTCACTGAAGCTTTCTTT. The variable domain in full, completed from reference TRBV18 and TRBJ1-1, reads NAGVMQNPRHLVRRRGQEARLRCSPMKGHSHVYWYRQLPEEGLKFMVYLQKENIIDESGMPKERFSAEFPKEGPSILRIQQVVRGDSAAYFCASSPPGGVTEAFFGQGTRLTVV.

The chain combines TRBV6-1 with TRBJ1-6; 7 bases match TRBD1. The CDR3 consists of 14 residues. J lost 7 bases, V lost 3 bases, and 3 bases had no gene match. Germline CDR1 MNHNS, CDR2 SASEGT. CDR3 nucleotides: TGTGCCAGCAGTGACCGGACAGGAAATTCACCCCTCCACTTT. Translation: CASSDRTGNSPLHF.

V gene TRBV5-6 combines with J gene TRBJ2-7; 8 nucleotides align to TRBD2. Trimming at V came to 7 bases and at J to 1 base, leaving 10 bases not matched to a gene. Looked up from germline, CDR1 is SGHDT and CDR2 is YYEEEE. The CDR3 covers 15 residues. The chain's CDR3 is CASHWGGGTSYEQYF. DNA for the CDR3: TGTGCCAGCCATTGGGGCGGGGGGACTTCCTACGAGCAGTACTTC. Full variable domain (rest looked up from reference TRBV5-6 and TRBJ2-7): DAGVTQSPTHLIKTRGQQVTLRCSPKSGHDTVSWYQQALGQGPQFIFQYYEEEERQRGNFPDRFSGHQFPNYSSELNVNALLLGDSALYLCASHWGGGTSYEQYFGPGTRLTVT.

The chain carries TRBV6-1 and TRBJ2-1; 9 bases are a match to TRBD2. CDR1 and CDR2 from the germline V gene are MNHNS and SASEGT. The CDR3 consists of 16 residues. V lost 3 bases to trimming and J lost 0 bases; unmatched junction nucleotides: 3. The CDR3 nucleotides are TGTGCCAGCAGTGATACGCGGGGGGGCTCCTACAATGAGCAGTTCTTC. Its translation: CASSDTRGGSYNEQFF.

CDR3 protein: CASSYQRDQPQHF. For the CDR3, the DNA is TGTGCCAGCAGCTACCAACGGGATCAGCCCCAGCATTTT. The J gene is TRBJ1-5, the V gene TRBV7-2; D gene ambiguous. CDR1 SGHTA and CDR2 FQGNSA come from the germline V gene. The CDR3 consists of 13 residues. Trimming cost V 4 bases and J 5 bases, with 9 bases left between them.

The chain has TRBV28 and TRBJ1-6; 7 bases are a match to TRBD1. CDR1 is MDHEN and CDR2 is SYDVKM in the germline V gene. The CDR3 runs 15 residues. V trimming: 5 bases; J trimming: 7 bases; junction bases outside the gene matches: 8. The CDR3 is CASSLRQGWNSPLHF. CDR3 coding DNA: TGTGCCAGCAGTCTCCGACAGGGATGGAATTCACCCCTCCACTTT.

The chain couples TRBV7-2 to TRBJ2-1, with D maybe TRBD1 (6 bases). The V end lost 4 bases, the J end lost 6 bases, and 22 bases lay between the germline ends. Looked up from germline, CDR1 is SGHTA and CDR2 is FQGNSA. This CDR3 contains 17 residues. The CDR3 sequence is CASSSVTGSSWSNEQFF. The CDR3 coding sequence is TGTGCCAGCAGCTCGGTCACAGGGTCAAGCTGGAGCAATGAGCAGTTCTTC.